Below, 29 T cell receptor beta chains from the same sample are listed, as sequenced in a study of blood T cells in healthy people across ages. Combining a sample-barcoded 5' primer with a J-beta primer mix, a second PCR ran for about 6 to 12 cycles. TCRdb re-derived calls from the 5' RACE reads in MiXCR, one entry per CDR3 protein. The sample includes roughly 1 million distinct CDR3 sequences, 20% to 25% seen only once; the top ten take about 0.8%. These sequences were also reported in another study, on T cells of mothers and their children.

Sequenced input: blood. These receptors were collected from a girl aged 2 to 10 in good health.

Only a few counts were recorded for this clonotype. The J gene is TRBJ2-7, the V gene TRBV5-5, with 7 bases identical to TRBD2. There are 15 residues in the CDR3. Germline CDR1 and CDR2: SGHKS and YYEKEE (reference sequence). With V trimmed by 4 bases and J by 2 bases, 9 bases remained unmatched. As DNA, the CDR3 is TGTGCCAGCAGCCCATGGGCGGGGGTGACCTACGAGCAGTACTTC. Amino acids: CASSPWAGVTYEQYF.

The rearrangement uses TRBV7-9 and TRBJ2-7; D gene unclear. In germline, CDR1 is SEHNR, CDR2 FQNEAQ (reference sequence). This CDR3 has 15 residues. V shed 6 bases and J shed 5 bases, with 20 bases lying between them. CDR3 protein: CASSSLGPTEDEQYF. The DNA for the CDR3 is TGTGCCAGCAGTTCTTTAGGCCCCACCGAGGACGAGCAGTACTTC. Complete variable domain (other parts from reference TRBV7-9 and TRBJ2-7): DTGVSQNPRHKITKRGQNVTFRCDPISEHNRLYWYRQTLGQGPEFLTYFQNEAQLEKSRLLSDRFSAERPKGSFSTLEIQRTEQGDSAMYLCASSSLGPTEDEQYFGPGTRLTVT.

This clonotype was found a few times. DNA of the CDR3: TGTGCCAGCAGGCCGAATGAAAAACTGTTTTTT. This codes for CASRPNEKLFF. The chain employs TRBV2 and TRBJ1-4, with D unclear. V was pared by 6 bases and J by 5 bases, with 4 bases between. The CDR3 spans 11 residues. The germline V gene has CDR1 SNHLY and CDR2 FYNNEI.

This clonotype was observed a handful of times. The genes are TRBV20-1 and TRBJ1-5; D gene unclear. Germline CDR1 and CDR2: DFQATT and SNEGSKA (reference sequence). The V end lost 0 bases, the J end lost 5 bases, and 14 bases lay between the germline ends. This CDR3 spans 15 amino acids. CDR3 nucleotides: TGCAGTGCTAGAGATGTCGGGCTTTCGGATCAGCCCCAGCATTTT. This translates into CSARDVGLSDQPQHF.

This clonotype has a handful of counts. The chain recombines TRBV14 with TRBJ2-1; D might be TRBD2 (5 bases). The J call is doubtful: the DNA matches TRBJ2-5 better. The CDR3 loop spans 17 amino acids. Germline lookup yields CDR1 SGHDN and CDR2 FVKESK. The CDR3 reads CASSQDWESWRKKTQYF. The CDR3 DNA reads as TGTGCCAGCAGCCAAGACTGGGAGAGTTGGAGGAAAAAGACCCAGTACTTC.

This clonotype was seen more than once but under ten times. The V and J genes are TRBV20-1 and TRBJ1-4; no clear D. There are 13 residues in the CDR3. Trimming took off 6 bases at V and 1 base at J, with 9 bases between the two ends. Per the germline V gene, CDR1 is DFQATT and CDR2 is SNEGSKA (reference sequence). CDR3: CSALQLTNEKLFF. CDR3 in DNA: TGCAGTGCCTTACAACTAACTAATGAAAAACTGTTTTTT.

This CDR3 is CASSVGDGECEQYF. The DNA for the CDR3 is TGTGCCAGCAGCGTAGGAGACGGCGAGTGCGAGCAGTACTTC. The chain combines TRBV9 with TRBJ2-7; D unclear. The germline V and J ends were trimmed by 0 bases and 6 bases, with 13 bases remaining between them. This CDR3 is built from 14 residues. Germline V gene lookup returns CDR1 SGDLS and CDR2 YYNGEE.

In its sample, this clonotype was seen a few times. The V gene is TRBV7-9, the J gene TRBJ1-1, with D unclear. Germline V lookup: CDR1 SEHNR, CDR2 FQNEAQ (reference sequence). V gave up 4 bases and J gave up 0 bases, with 3 bases separating them. The CDR3 totals 12 residues. CDR3 in DNA: TGTGCCAGCAGCTGGATGAACACTGAAGCTTTCTTT. Protein sequence: CASSWMNTEAFF.

The chain links TRBV20-1 to TRBJ2-3, with a tentative D call TRBD2 (6 bases). Trimming cost V 6 bases and J 0 bases, with 16 bases left between them. CDR3 length: 15 residues. The germline gives CDR1 DFQATT, CDR2 SNEGSKA (reference sequence). The CDR3 spells CSAGTGTLSTDTQYF. In DNA form, the CDR3 reads TGCAGTGCGGGGACCGGGACTCTAAGCACAGATACGCAGTATTTT.

The CDR3 spells CASSTRNNSPLHF. The CDR3, as DNA: TGTGCCAGCAGCACCCGAAATAATTCACCCCTCCACTTT. The gene calls are TRBV9 and TRBJ1-6; D call uncertain. The germline V gene encodes CDR1 SGDLS and CDR2 YYNGEE. CDR3 size: 13 residues. The V end was cut by 4 bases, the J end by 5 bases, with 7 bases between.

The gene calls are TRBV10-3 and TRBJ2-7; 8 nucleotides line up with TRBD1. The V gene end was trimmed by 8 bases and the J gene end by 0 bases; junction bases not matched to a gene: 3. CDR1 ENHRY and CDR2 SYGVKD come from the germline V gene. CDR3 length: 13 amino acids. CDR3 DNA sequence: TGTGCCATCTGGGACAGGTCCTCCTACGAGCAGTACTTC. It encodes CAIWDRSSYEQYF.

This sequence joins TRBV6-1 and TRBJ2-1; no clear D. In germline, CDR1 is MNHNS, CDR2 SASEGT. The CDR3 has 15 residues. The V end was cut by 4 bases, the J end by 1 base, with 11 bases between. CDR3 protein: CASSVGLNSYNEQFF. CDR3 in DNA: TGTGCCAGCAGTGTAGGGCTAAATTCCTACAATGAGCAGTTCTTC.

This clonotype was found a few times. The chain joins TRBV3-1 to TRBJ1-1, with D possibly TRBD1 on 6 matching bases. This CDR3 is built from 15 residues. V was shortened by 4 bases and J by 3 bases, with 15 bases between the two germline ends. Germline assignment: CDR1 LGHDT and CDR2 YNNKEL (reference sequence). The CDR3 reads CASSPQRGGYTEAFF. In nucleotides, the CDR3 is TGTGCCAGCAGCCCCCAGAGGGGGGGTTACACTGAAGCTTTCTTT.

V and J are TRBV6-5 and TRBJ2-1; D could derive from TRBD1 or TRBD2 (5 bases each). Germline-derived CDR1 and CDR2 are MNHEY and SVGAGI. There are 15 residues in the CDR3. The germline V and J ends were trimmed by 5 bases and 8 bases, with 19 bases remaining between them. The CDR3 region has the DNA TGTGCCAGCAGTCCACTCGATCGGGTGGGACATGAGCAGTTCTTC. Translation gives CASSPLDRVGHEQFF.

CDR3 in DNA: TGTGCCAGCAGCTTTTGGACTAGCGAAAGCGGGGAGCTGTTTTTT. Amino acid sequence: CASSFWTSESGELFF. This chain links TRBV11-2 with TRBJ2-2; 9 bases are a match to TRBD2. The CDR3 has 15 amino acids. The germline CDR1 and CDR2 sequences are SGHAT and FQNNGV. After removal of 3 bases from V and 7 bases from J, the junction contained 6 bases not matched to a gene. Full variable domain (rest looked up from reference TRBV11-2 and TRBJ2-2): EAGVAQSPRYKIIEKRQSVAFWCNPISGHATLYWYQQILGQGPKLLIQFQNNGVVDDSQLPKDRFSAERLKGVDSTLKIQPAKLEDSAVYLCASSFWTSESGELFFGEGSRLTVL.

J is TRBJ2-1 and V is TRBV29-1, with D maybe TRBD2 (5 bases). Germline CDR1 is SQVTM and CDR2 is ANQGSEA. The germline V and J ends were trimmed by 3 bases and 2 bases, with 14 bases remaining between them. The CDR3 loop spans 15 amino acids. As DNA, the CDR3 is TGCAGCGTTGATCCCGCGGGTTCGGCCTACAATGAGCAGTTCTTC. It is translated as CSVDPAGSAYNEQFF.

This clonotype was counted between two and nine times. The V gene is TRBV4-2, the J gene TRBJ1-2, with a tentative D call TRBD1 (6 bases). Germline V gene data show CDR1 as LGHNA and CDR2 as YNFKEQ. Trimming removed 0 bases at V and 4 bases at J, with 12 bases between. The length of the CDR3 is 15 residues. The CDR3 protein is CASSQEGRGSYGYTF. The CDR3 DNA reads as TGTGCCAGCAGCCAAGAAGGCAGGGGAAGCTATGGCTACACCTTC.

This clonotype came up a few times. J is TRBJ2-5 and V is TRBV7-2; D may be TRBD1 or TRBD2 (5 bases each). The CDR3 spans 15 residues. Trimming shortened V by 1 base and J by 4 bases, and 13 bases separated the two germline ends. Germline assignment: CDR1 SGHTA and CDR2 FQGNSA. CDR3 bases: TGTGCCAGCAGCTTAGTAACCAGGGACGGAGAGACCCAGTACTTC. This sequence encodes CASSLVTRDGETQYF.

This clonotype was recorded at least ten times. This chain uses TRBV27 with TRBJ1-2; the D is unclear. V was cut by 5 bases and J by 7 bases, with 2 bases left in between. Germline loops: CDR1 MNHEY, CDR2 SMNVEV (reference sequence). CDR3 length: 9 residues. The CDR3 DNA is TGTGCCAGCAGTAGTGGCTACACCTTC. It is translated as CASSSGYTF.

The gene calls are TRBV29-1 and TRBJ1-4; D not certain. V lost 4 bases and J lost 7, with 13 bases in between. CDR1 and CDR2 (germline): SQVTM, ANQGSEA. This CDR3 has 13 residues. CDR3 protein: CSVALGVPEKLFF. DNA of the CDR3: TGCAGCGTTGCCCTCGGTGTCCCTGAAAAACTGTTTTTT.

In its sample, this clonotype was seen a few times. A junction boundary mismatches the germline segment, possibly from a read error. The chain carries TRBV7-3 and TRBJ2-5, with 11 bases identical to TRBD2. The CDR3 length is 16 residues. Germline V CDR1 and CDR2: SGHTA, FQGTGA. The DNA for the CDR3 is TGTGCCAGCAGCTCCGACAGCATAGCGGGAGGGGGGGGGCGGTTCTTC. This codes for CASSSDSIAGGGGRFF.

The sample holds a few counts of this clonotype. The gene calls are TRBV6-5 and TRBJ2-5; TRBD1 aligns across 7 bases. The J segment lost 3 bases and the V segment lost 7 bases, leaving 8 bases of the junction unmatched. The germline CDR1 and CDR2 sequences are MNHEY and SVGAGI. The CDR3 contains 14 residues. CDR3 sequence reads: CASKSGQIKETQYF. In DNA, the CDR3 is TGTGCCAGCAAATCGGGACAGATTAAAGAGACCCAGTACTTC.

This sequence joins TRBV7-2 and TRBJ1-6; a weak D match, TRBD1 (5 bases). The CDR3 sequence is 16 residues long. Trimming left V 5 bases short and J 9 bases short, with 20 bases between. Germline V gene sequence: CDR1 SGHTA, CDR2 FQGNSA. The CDR3 DNA sequence: TGTGCCAGCAGCCCCCTCGCTCGGGGGTTTGGTTCACCCCTCCACTTT. Translation: CASSPLARGFGSPLHF.

This clonotype has only a few counts. The chain employs TRBV2 and TRBJ2-1, with 12 positions matching TRBD2. Germline trimming cut 6 bases from V and 8 bases from J; bases unmatched to any gene: 11. The length of the CDR3 is 16 residues. The V gene's germline CDR1 is SNHLY and CDR2 FYNNEI. The CDR3 DNA follows: TGTGCCAGCAGAGGCCATTCTAGCGGGGGGGCCGATGAGCAGTTCTTC. Protein product: CASRGHSSGGADEQFF.

On this clonotype: Compared with germline, one end of the junction differs, possibly owing to a read error. The chain links TRBV11-2 to TRBJ1-1; weak D call: TRBD1 (5 bases). The germline V gene encodes CDR1 SGHAT and CDR2 FQNNGV. The CDR3 contains 17 residues. In nucleotides, the CDR3 is TGTGCCAGCACCCCGGAGTTTGGGGGGTCCCTGAACACTGAAACTTTCTTT. It specifies CASTPEFGGSLNTETFF.

The chain carries TRBV6-5 and TRBJ2-3, with unresolved D. Germline V gene data show CDR1 as MNHEY and CDR2 as SVGAGI. Trimming cost V 2 bases and J 7 bases, with 10 bases left between them. The CDR3 runs 13 residues. The CDR3 loop reads CASSYSSSNTQYF. DNA for the CDR3: TGTGCCAGCAGTTACAGTAGCTCAAATACGCAGTATTTT.

At least ten counts were recorded for this clonotype. The gene calls are TRBV10-2 and TRBJ2-1; TRBD2 matches at 11 bases. Germline trimming cut 9 bases from V and 3 bases from J; bases unmatched to any gene: 4. Germline lookup yields CDR1 WSHSY and CDR2 SAAADI. CDR3 length equals 14 residues. The CDR3 nucleotides read TGCGCCAGTGGGACTAGCGGTATCTACAATGAGCAGTTCTTC. Its translation is CASGTSGIYNEQFF.

This clonotype was detected only a few times. This sequence joins TRBV27 and TRBJ1-4; no firm D call. Looked up from germline, CDR1 is MNHEY and CDR2 is SMNVEV (reference sequence). The CDR3 is 14 amino acids. V gave up 2 bases and J gave up 8 bases, with 12 bases separating them. For the CDR3, the DNA is TGTGCCAGCAGTTTAACGGGATTGAGGGAAAAACTGTTTTTT. This gives the protein CASSLTGLREKLFF.

This clonotype appeared a single time. This rearrangement joins TRBV11-3 to TRBJ1-1; D not certain. Trimming took 3 bases from V and 6 from J, leaving 11 bases between them. This CDR3 region has 13 residues. Germline CDR1 and CDR2: SGHNT and YENEEA. Written as DNA, the CDR3 is TGTGCCAGCAGCTTGTCGGAACCGTCTGAAGCTTTCTTT. Protein product: CASSLSEPSEAFF.